Following are 21 T cell receptor beta chains from one sample sequenced in a study of Tregs in tolerant kidney transplant recipients. Repertoires were generated with immunoSEQ multiplex PCR, while TCRdb's copy carries only in-frame clones and drops some. This table holds around 75,000 clones, about 88% found once. The sequenced sample was CD4+ T cells from blood, obtained before the transplant. These receptors were collected from a human donor who received a combined kidney and bone marrow transplant.

This rearrangement joins TRBV6-1 to TRBJ1-2, with TRBD1 matching over 8 bases. CDR1 and CDR2 from the germline V gene are MNHNS and SASEGT. J lost 3 bases, V lost 5 bases, and 2 bases had no gene match. The CDR3 extends over 13 amino acids. This chain's CDR3 is CASSPTGDYGYTF. CDR3 DNA sequence: TGTGCCAGCAGTCCGACAGGGGACTATGGCTACACCTTC.

V usage is TRBV4-2 and J usage is TRBJ2-5; 9 nucleotides match TRBD2. The CDR3 is made up of 15 amino acids. Germline V lookup: CDR1 LGHNA, CDR2 YNFKEQ. Trimming took 4 bases from V and 2 from J; bases not matched to a gene: 5. CDR3 DNA: TGTGCCAGCAGCCTTCGACTAGCGGAACAAGAGACCCAGTACTTC. This translates into CASSLRLAEQETQYF.

The gene calls are TRBV4-2 and TRBJ1-1; TRBD1 aligns across 9 bases. The ends lost 4 bases at V and 4 bases at J; junction bases unmatched: 4. The CDR3 is made up of 14 amino acids. The germline V gene encodes CDR1 LGHNA and CDR2 YNFKEQ. The CDR3 sequence: CASSPETGGTEAFF. CDR3 nucleotide sequence: TGTGCCAGCAGCCCCGAGACAGGGGGCACTGAAGCTTTCTTT.

This clone was observed a single time. The CDR3 reads CASSLRGSDTQYF. Here the CDR3 DNA reads TGTGCCAGCAGCTTGCGGGGATCAGATACGCAGTATTTT. This sequence joins TRBV11-1 and TRBJ2-3, with TRBD2 as a possible D gene (6 bases). This CDR3 has 13 amino acids. V was clipped by 3 bases and J by 4 bases, with 8 bases between them. Germline V CDR1 and CDR2: SGHAT, FQDESV (reference sequence).

V usage is TRBV19 and J usage is TRBJ2-5; TRBD1 matches at 8 bases. This CDR3 contains 14 residues. J lost 4 bases, V lost 3 bases, and 4 bases had no gene match. From germline, CDR1 is LNHDA and CDR2 SQIVND (reference sequence). The CDR3: CASSIQGAGETQYF. The CDR3 nucleotides read TGTGCCAGTAGTATTCAGGGGGCGGGAGAGACCCAGTACTTC.

The chain joins TRBV5-6 to TRBJ1-1; the match to TRBD1 covers 9 bases. V was clipped by 2 bases and J by 2 bases; unmatched bases: 4. The length of the CDR3 is 15 residues. CDR1 SGHDT and CDR2 YYEEEE come from the germline V gene. In DNA form, the CDR3 reads TGTGCCAGCAGCTTCACAGGGGGCCGCAACACTGAAGCTTTCTTT. Its translation is CASSFTGGRNTEAFF.

J is TRBJ1-4 and V is TRBV9, with a tentative D call TRBD1 (6 bases). CDR1 and CDR2 (germline): SGDLS, YYNGEE. The CDR3 runs 15 residues. V lost 0 bases, J lost 5 bases, and 11 bases lay in between. CDR3 residues: CASSVAGQGNEKLFF. CDR3 in DNA: TGTGCCAGCAGCGTAGCAGGGCAGGGGAATGAAAAACTGTTTTTT.

V usage is TRBV18 and J usage is TRBJ2-1; no clear D. The CDR3 contains 14 residues. Trimming took 5 bases from V and 2 from J, leaving 10 bases between them. The germline CDR1 and CDR2 sequences are KGHSH and LQKENI. The CDR3 region is CASSASVPYNEQFF. The CDR3 region has the DNA TGTGCCAGCTCAGCATCGGTCCCCTACAATGAGCAGTTCTTC.

The chain couples TRBV5-1 to TRBJ2-5; 10 bases align to TRBD1. Germline V gene lookup returns CDR1 SGHRS and CDR2 YFSETQ. Trimming removed 1 base from V and 5 bases from J; junction bases left unmatched: 8. The CDR3 loop spans 16 amino acids. CDR3 loop: CASSLTPTGGGETQYF. CDR3 bases: TGCGCCAGCAGCTTGACGCCGACAGGGGGCGGGGAGACCCAGTACTTC.

The chain couples TRBV28 to TRBJ1-2; 7 positions agree with TRBD1. Germline V gene lookup returns CDR1 MDHEN and CDR2 SYDVKM. This CDR3 has 16 residues. Germline trimming cut 2 bases from V and 4 bases from J; bases unmatched to any gene: 10. As DNA, the CDR3 is TGTGCCAGCAGTTTAGGGGGGACAGCTTTCATCTATGGCTACACCTTC. Its translation is CASSLGGTAFIYGYTF.

The rearrangement links TRBV28 to TRBJ1-5; maybe TRBD1 (5 bases). Germline-derived CDR1 and CDR2 are MDHEN and SYDVKM. This CDR3 spans 14 amino acids. Trimming cost V 5 bases and J 11 bases, with 19 bases left between them. CDR3 residues: CASSPQGDLTAQHF. CDR3 sequence (DNA): TGTGCCAGCAGTCCTCAGGGTGACCTAACGGCCCAGCATTTT.

The rearrangement uses TRBV7-3 and TRBJ2-1; TRBD1 agrees at 7 bases. Germline CDR1 SGHTA, CDR2 FQGTGA. V was clipped by 2 bases and J by 4 bases; unmatched bases: 5. The CDR3 contains 15 residues. CDR3 nucleotide sequence: TGTGCCAGCAGCTTAGACAGGGCAAGATACAATGAGCAGTTCTTC. Translated: CASSLDRARYNEQFF.

The V call is TRBV30, the J call TRBJ1-4; no definite D call. Between the trimmed V and J ends, which lost 4 bases and 4 bases, there was a span of 4 bases. Germline V gene data show CDR1 as GTSNPN and CDR2 as SVGIG (reference sequence). This CDR3 is built from 11 residues. CDR3 nucleotide sequence: TGTGCCTGGAATAGTAATGAAAAACTGTTTTTT. Translated: CAWNSNEKLFF.

The J gene is TRBJ2-2, the V gene TRBV5-8, with 10 bases aligning to TRBD1. Germline-derived CDR1 and CDR2 are SGHTS and YDEGEE. With 3 bases clipped from V and 7 bases from J, the junction kept 6 bases outside the gene matches. This CDR3 has 15 residues. The CDR3 DNA sequence: TGTGCCAGCAGCTGGGGGACAGGGGTCGGCGGGGAGCTGTTTTTT. It yields the protein CASSWGTGVGGELFF.

CDR3 in amino acids: CATSRDMGLADYNEQFF. The CDR3 nucleotides are TGTGCCACCAGCAGAGATATGGGACTAGCGGACTACAATGAGCAGTTCTTC. The V call is TRBV15, the J call TRBJ2-1, with 11 positions matching TRBD2. The CDR3 covers 17 residues. The germline V gene encodes CDR1 LNHNV and CDR2 YYDKDF (reference sequence). The ends lost 0 bases at V and 3 bases at J; junction bases unmatched: 4. The whole variable domain, remainder taken from reference TRBV15 and TRBJ2-1, is DAMVIQNPRYQVTQFGKPVTLSCSQTLNHNVMYWYQQKSSQAPKLLFHYYDKDFNNEADTPDNFQSRRPNTSFCFLDIRSPGLGDTAMYLCATSRDMGLADYNEQFFGPGTRLTVL.

The chain combines TRBV11-2 with TRBJ2-1, with TRBD1 matching 10 bases. Germline CDR1 reads SGHAT; CDR2 reads FQNNGV. The CDR3 covers 17 residues. The trim removed 6 bases at V and 2 bases at J, leaving 10 bases unmatched. The CDR3, as DNA: TGTGCCAGCAGTTCCCTCGCGGGGACAGGGGCCTACAATGAGCAGTTCTTC. It codes for CASSSLAGTGAYNEQFF. Full variable domain (missing parts from reference TRBV11-2 and TRBJ2-1): EAGVAQSPRYKIIEKRQSVAFWCNPISGHATLYWYQQILGQGPKLLIQFQNNGVVDDSQLPKDRFSAERLKGVDSTLKIQPAKLEDSAVYLCASSSLAGTGAYNEQFFGPGTRLTVL.

The rearrangement links TRBV30 to TRBJ2-1; TRBD2 matches at 14 bases. Germline loops: CDR1 GTSNPN, CDR2 SVGIG (reference sequence). V lost 4 bases and J lost 8; bases outside the gene matches: 7. This CDR3 contains 15 residues. The CDR3 loop is CAWKTSGRAGDEQFF. CDR3 in DNA: TGTGCCTGGAAGACTAGCGGGAGGGCCGGCGATGAGCAGTTCTTC.

The chain links TRBV5-6 to TRBJ2-5; TRBD1 aligns across 8 bases. The germline V gene has CDR1 SGHDT and CDR2 YYEEEE. V shed 4 bases, J shed 2 bases, and the junction held 7 bases outside the gene matches. CDR3 size: 15 residues. The CDR3 DNA is TGTGCCAGCAGCCGACTGGACAGGGAGCAAGAGACCCAGTACTTC. Protein product: CASSRLDREQETQYF.

The chain combines TRBV5-1 with TRBJ2-1; TRBD2 is a possible D gene (6 bases). The V end lost 0 bases, the J end lost 4 bases, and 17 bases lay between the germline ends. This CDR3 region has 17 residues. In germline, CDR1 is SGHRS, CDR2 YFSETQ. CDR3 in amino acids: CASSLVASATVYNEQFF. CDR3 DNA: TGCGCCAGCAGCTTGGTGGCTAGCGCCACCGTGTACAATGAGCAGTTCTTC.

J is TRBJ2-7 and V is TRBV7-9; TRBD2 aligns across 7 bases. V lost 5 bases, J lost 0 bases, and 4 bases stayed unmatched. The CDR3 runs 14 residues. Germline CDR1 is SEHNR and CDR2 is FQNEAQ (reference sequence). The CDR3 here is CASSEAGFSYEQYF. The DNA of the CDR3 is TGTGCCAGCAGCGAAGCGGGGTTCTCCTACGAGCAGTACTTC.

This clone has a handful of counts. This sequence joins TRBV2 and TRBJ2-7, with 13 bases identical to TRBD2. Looked up from germline, CDR1 is SNHLY and CDR2 is FYNNEI. The CDR3 covers 14 residues. The V and J ends lost 6 bases and 8 bases, in that order; junction bases with no gene match: 7. In nucleotides, the CDR3 is TGTGCCAGCAGGGCTGGACTAGCGGGAGAAAAGCAGTACTTC. Amino acids: CASRAGLAGEKQYF.